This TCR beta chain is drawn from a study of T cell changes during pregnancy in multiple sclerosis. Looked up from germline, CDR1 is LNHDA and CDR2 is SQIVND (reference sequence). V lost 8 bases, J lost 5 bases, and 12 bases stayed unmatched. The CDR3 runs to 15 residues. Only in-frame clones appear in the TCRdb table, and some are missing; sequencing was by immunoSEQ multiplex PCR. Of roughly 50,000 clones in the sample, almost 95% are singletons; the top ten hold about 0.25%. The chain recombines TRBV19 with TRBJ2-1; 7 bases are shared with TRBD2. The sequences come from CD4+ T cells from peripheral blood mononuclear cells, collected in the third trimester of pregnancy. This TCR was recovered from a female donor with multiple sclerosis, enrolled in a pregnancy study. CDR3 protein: CASGVSSGKHNEQFF. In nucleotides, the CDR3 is TGTGCCAGTGGGGTCTCGAGCGGGAAACACAATGAGCAGTTCTTC.